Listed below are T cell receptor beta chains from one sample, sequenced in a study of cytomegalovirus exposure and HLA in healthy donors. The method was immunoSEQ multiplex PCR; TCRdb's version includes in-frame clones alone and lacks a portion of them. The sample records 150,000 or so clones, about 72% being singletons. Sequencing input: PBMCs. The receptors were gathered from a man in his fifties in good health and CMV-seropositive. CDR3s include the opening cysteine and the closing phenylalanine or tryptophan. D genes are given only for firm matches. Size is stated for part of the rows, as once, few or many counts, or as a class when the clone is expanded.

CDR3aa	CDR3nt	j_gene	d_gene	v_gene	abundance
CASSGEGLMNTEAFF	TGTGCCAGCAGCGGCGAGGGACTGATGAACACTGAAGCTTTCTTT	TRBJ1-1	.	TRBV9	.
CASSGSGPNNEQFF	TGTGCCAGCAGCGGGTCTGGGCCGAACAATGAGCAGTTCTTC	TRBJ2-1	.	TRBV9	.
CAISVQGRYYGYTF	TGTGCCATCAGTGTACAGGGGAGGTACTATGGCTACACCTTC	TRBJ1-2	TRBD1	TRBV10-3	few
CASSLASGGAYEQYF	TGTGCCAGCAGCTTAGCCAGCGGGGGGGCCTACGAGCAGTACTTC	TRBJ2-7	TRBD2	TRBV7-2	.
CASSYSNRGWNSPLHF	TGTGCCAGCAGTTACTCGAATAGAGGGTGGAATTCACCCCTCCACTTT	TRBJ1-6	.	TRBV6-5	few
CASSGTGGLINEAFF	TGCGCCAGCAGTGGGACAGGGGGGCTGATTAATGAAGCTTTCTTT	TRBJ1-1	TRBD1	TRBV10-1	.
CASSKETGAYEQYF	TGTGCCAGCAGCAAAGAGACAGGGGCCTACGAGCAGTACTTC	TRBJ2-7	TRBD1	TRBV7-9	.
CASSSKGGAYNEQFF	TGTGCCAGCAGTTCCAAGGGAGGGGCCTACAATGAGCAGTTCTTC	TRBJ2-1	TRBD2	TRBV6-6	few
CASSTNSGGYGYTF	TGTGCCAGCAGCACAAATTCAGGGGGCTATGGCTACACCTTC	TRBJ1-2	TRBD1	TRBV7-9	.
CASSLGAGNQPQHF	TGCGCCAGCAGCTTGGGGGCAGGGAATCAGCCCCAGCATTTT	TRBJ1-5	.	TRBV5-1	.
CASSVAVAYEQYF	TGTGCCAGCAGTGTCGCGGTAGCATACGAGCAGTACTTC	TRBJ2-7	.	TRBV6-1	once
CATSGTSTSGAYEQYF	TGTGCCACCAGCGGGACCTCGACTAGCGGGGCCTACGAGCAGTACTTC	TRBJ2-7	TRBD2	TRBV15	.
CATRNWQASYEQYF	TGTGCCACACGTAATTGGCAGGCCTCCTACGAGCAGTACTTC	TRBJ2-7	.	TRBV2	.
CASSEGMASGMAYNEQFF	TGCGCCAGCAGTGAAGGTATGGCTAGCGGGATGGCCTACAATGAGCAGTTCTTC	TRBJ2-1	TRBD2	TRBV10-2	.
CASSVGGGYIQYF	TGTGCCAGCAGCGTAGGGGGGGGCTACATTCAGTACTTC	TRBJ2-4	.	TRBV9	once
CASSLNGGAIEQFF	TGCGCCAGCAGCTTGAACGGGGGGGCCATTGAGCAGTTCTTC	TRBJ2-1	TRBD2	TRBV5-1	.
CASSLDQGPAGGEKLFF	TGCGCCAGCAGCTTGGACCAGGGACCTGCCGGGGGAGAAAAACTGTTTTTT	TRBJ1-4	.	TRBV5-1	.
CASSPHTETQYF	TGTGCCAGCAGTCCTCACACAGAGACCCAGTACTTC	TRBJ2-5	.	TRBV28	once
CASSLAGHHGYTF	TGTGCCAGCAGTTTAGCAGGGCATCACGGCTACACCTTC	TRBJ1-2	.	TRBV27	.
CASKGQGKVSNQPQHF	TGTGCCAGTAAGGGACAGGGGAAAGTTAGCAATCAGCCCCAGCATTTT	TRBJ1-5	TRBD1	TRBV19	.
CAIKRGQGENSPLHF	TGTGCCATCAAACGTGGACAGGGCGAAAATTCACCCCTCCACTTT	TRBJ1-6	TRBD1	TRBV10-3	.
CASSLDASGVTYEQYF	TGCGCCAGCAGCTTGGATGCTAGCGGGGTGACCTACGAGCAGTACTTC	TRBJ2-7	TRBD2	TRBV5-1	.
CASSSDRVYQPQHF	TGTGCCAGCAGCTCCGACAGGGTGTACCAGCCCCAGCATTTT	TRBJ1-5	TRBD1	TRBV7-9	.
CASSSFDSLSYEQYF	TGTGCCAGCAGCTCTTTCGACAGCCTCTCCTACGAGCAGTACTTC	TRBJ2-7	.	TRBV5-4	few
CASSLEGLAPTYEQYF	TGCGCCAGCAGCTTGGAAGGTCTAGCCCCAACCTACGAGCAGTACTTC	TRBJ2-7	.	TRBV5-1	.
CASSLPSQETQYF	TGTGCCAGCAGCTTACCTAGCCAGGAGACCCAGTACTTC	TRBJ2-5	.	TRBV7-2	.
CASSADSHGDYGYTF	TGTGCCAGCAGCGCCGACAGCCATGGCGACTATGGCTACACCTTC	TRBJ1-2	.	TRBV9	.
CASSLGAGQAVDEQYF	TGTGCCAGCAGCTTAGGAGCGGGGCAGGCAGTGGACGAGCAGTACTTC	TRBJ2-7	TRBD2	TRBV7-2	.
CASSYRSTVATSTDTQYF	TGTGCCAGCTCCTACCGGTCGACTGTAGCCACTAGCACAGATACGCAGTATTTT	TRBJ2-3	.	TRBV18	few
CASAPGQGPYNEQFF	TGTGCCAGCGCCCCGGGACAGGGGCCTTACAATGAGCAGTTCTTC	TRBJ2-1	TRBD1	TRBV25-1	.
CACGGLAGQETQYF	TGTGCCTGCGGGGGACTAGCGGGGCAAGAGACCCAGTACTTC	TRBJ2-5	TRBD2	TRBV30	.
CASSGERGSFAGELFF	TGCGCCAGCAGCGGGGAGCGGGGGTCCTTTGCCGGGGAGCTGTTTTTT	TRBJ2-2	TRBD2	TRBV11-3	.
CASSLWGTSGGTDTQYF	TGTGCCAGCAGTTTATGGGGGACTAGCGGGGGAACAGATACGCAGTATTTT	TRBJ2-3	TRBD2	TRBV28	.
CASSVEGGLSEQFF	TGTGCCAGCAGCGTCGAGGGGGGGTTGAGTGAGCAGTTCTTC	TRBJ2-1	.	TRBV9	.
CASSESDRGTRKTEAFF	TGTGCCAGTAGTGAGTCCGACAGGGGCACGCGAAAAACTGAAGCTTTCTTT	TRBJ1-1	TRBD1	TRBV19	.
CASSGGPHLANEQFF	TGTGCCAGCAGCGGGGGGCCGCACTTAGCCAATGAGCAGTTCTTC	TRBJ2-1	.	TRBV9	.